This T cell receptor beta chain was identified in a study of OX40 agonist ivuxolimab in advanced cancers. Study as a whole: Patients were over 65% male with ages about 23 to 90, mean 60. Enrollees could have had prior anti-PD-1, anti-PD-L1 or anti-CTLA-4 therapy, which 30% to 50% had received.

Concerning this clone: Antigen specificity is unknown.

TCRdb's copy holds only in-frame clones and misses some; the assay was immunoSEQ multiplex PCR. The top ten clones hold roughly 9.3% of a sample with roughly 90,000 clones, 91% of them seen once. Findings of the study overall: Relative to CD4+, CD8+ T cells held more expanded clones on average. In a subset of nonresponders, normalized T-cell clonal expansion was also low.

This clonotype originated in an adult with an advanced solid tumor such as melanoma, head and neck, liver or kidney cancer. The material sequenced was CD4+ or CD8+ T cells sorted from blood, taken in a trial of the OX40 agonist ivuxolimab.

The CDR3 DNA reads as TGTGCTTGGGGGCAGTACCAAGAGACCCAGTACTTC. The encoded protein is CAWGQYQETQYF. This sequence joins TRBV7-8 and TRBJ2-5, with D possibly being TRBD1 (6 bases). Per germline, CDR1 SGHVS and CDR2 FQNEAQ. This CDR3 has 12 residues.